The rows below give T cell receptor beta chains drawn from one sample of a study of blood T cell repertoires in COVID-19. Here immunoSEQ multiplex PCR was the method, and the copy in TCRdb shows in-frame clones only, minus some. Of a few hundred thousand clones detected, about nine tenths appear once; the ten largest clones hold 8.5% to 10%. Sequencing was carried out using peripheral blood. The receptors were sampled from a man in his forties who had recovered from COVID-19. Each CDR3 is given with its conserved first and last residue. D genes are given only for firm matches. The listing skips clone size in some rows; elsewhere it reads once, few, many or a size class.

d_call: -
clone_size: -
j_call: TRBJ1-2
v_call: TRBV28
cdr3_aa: CASSLSAGRDGYTF
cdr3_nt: TGTGCCAGCAGTTTATCGGCAGGGCGTGATGGCTACACCTTC

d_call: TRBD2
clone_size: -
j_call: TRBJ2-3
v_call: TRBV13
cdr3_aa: CASSLGPGGQYF
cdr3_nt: TGTGCCAGCAGCCTCGGGCCGGGGGGGCAGTATTTT

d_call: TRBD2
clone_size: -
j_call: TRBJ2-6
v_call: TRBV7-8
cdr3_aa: CASARARTSGSSGANVLTF
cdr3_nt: TGTGCCAGCGCTAGGGCGAGGACTAGCGGGAGCTCTGGGGCCAACGTCCTGACTTTC

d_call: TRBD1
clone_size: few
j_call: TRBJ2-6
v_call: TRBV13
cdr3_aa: CASSLYTRDRGRRGANVLTF
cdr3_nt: TGTGCCAGCAGCTTATATACCCGGGACAGGGGGCGGCGGGGGGCCAACGTCCTGACTTTC

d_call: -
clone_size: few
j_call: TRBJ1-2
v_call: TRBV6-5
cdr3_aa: CASISGWGREGYTF
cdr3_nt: TGTGCCAGCATTTCCGGCTGGGGGCGCGAGGGCTACACCTTC

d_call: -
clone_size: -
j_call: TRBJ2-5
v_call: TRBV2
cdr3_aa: CASSEWRNQETQYF
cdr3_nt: TGTGCCAGCAGTGAATGGAGGAATCAAGAGACCCAGTACTTC

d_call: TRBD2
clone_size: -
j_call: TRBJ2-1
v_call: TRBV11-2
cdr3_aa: CASSSLAGTYNEQFF
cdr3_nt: TGTGCCAGCAGCTCACTAGCGGGCACCTACAATGAGCAGTTCTTC

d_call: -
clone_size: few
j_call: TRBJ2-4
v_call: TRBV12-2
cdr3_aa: CASRLESSGRENIQYF
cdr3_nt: TGTGCAAGTCGCTTAGAGAGTAGCGGGAGGGAAAACATTCAGTACTTC

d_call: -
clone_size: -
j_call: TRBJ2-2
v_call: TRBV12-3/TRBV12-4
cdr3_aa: CASSLGATGKRFF
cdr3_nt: TGTGCCAGCAGTTTAGGAGCTACAGGGAAGAGGTTTTTT

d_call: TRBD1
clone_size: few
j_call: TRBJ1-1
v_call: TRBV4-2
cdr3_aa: CASSQEVGGARDRGSFF
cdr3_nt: TGTGCCAGCAGCCAAGAAGTAGGAGGGGCCCGGGACAGGGGTTCTTTCTTT

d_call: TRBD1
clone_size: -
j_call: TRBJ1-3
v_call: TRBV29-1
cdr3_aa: CSATGARSGNTIYF
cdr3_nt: TGCAGCGCGACAGGGGCCCGCTCTGGAAACACCATATATTTT

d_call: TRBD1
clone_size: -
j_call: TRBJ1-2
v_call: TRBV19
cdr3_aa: CASTGQQNYGYTF
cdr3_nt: TGTGCCAGCACGGGACAGCAGAACTATGGCTACACCTTC

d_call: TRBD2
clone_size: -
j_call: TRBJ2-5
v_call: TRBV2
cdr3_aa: CASSVAGVPQETQYF
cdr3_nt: TGTGCCAGCAGCGTAGCGGGGGTCCCCCAAGAGACCCAGTACTTC

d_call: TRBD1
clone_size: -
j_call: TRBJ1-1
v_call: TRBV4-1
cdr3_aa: CASSLTDRGEAFF
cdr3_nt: TGCGCCAGCAGCCTAACGGACAGGGGTGAAGCTTTCTTT

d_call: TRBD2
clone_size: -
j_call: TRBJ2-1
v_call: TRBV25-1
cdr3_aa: CASWGLGPYNEQFF
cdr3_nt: TGTGCCAGCTGGGGACTAGGGCCCTACAATGAGCAGTTCTTC

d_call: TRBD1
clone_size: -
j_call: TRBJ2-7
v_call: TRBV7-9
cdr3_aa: CASSGAGTGVYEQYF
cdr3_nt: TGTGCCAGCAGCGGAGCCGGGACAGGGGTTTACGAGCAGTACTTC

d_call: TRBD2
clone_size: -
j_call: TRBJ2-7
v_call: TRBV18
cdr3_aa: CASSTSGRAYEQYF
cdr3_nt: TGTGCCAGCTCGACTAGCGGGAGGGCCTACGAGCAGTACTTC

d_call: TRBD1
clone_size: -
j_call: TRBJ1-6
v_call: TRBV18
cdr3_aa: CASSPLPPGQGYSPLHF
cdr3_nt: TGTGCCAGCTCACCACTTCCACCGGGACAGGGATATTCACCCCTCCACTTT

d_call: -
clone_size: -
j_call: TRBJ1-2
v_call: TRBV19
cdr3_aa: CASRAESRGRGGYTF
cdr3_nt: TGTGCCAGTAGGGCTGAATCCAGGGGCCGCGGTGGCTACACCTTC

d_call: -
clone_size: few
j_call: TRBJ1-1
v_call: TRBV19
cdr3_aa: CASSIDRNAFF
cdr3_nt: TGTGCCAGTAGTATAGACAGGAACGCTTTCTTT

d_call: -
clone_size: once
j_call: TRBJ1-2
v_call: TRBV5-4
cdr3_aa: CASRQTGTSVYGYTF
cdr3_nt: TGTGCCAGCAGACAGACCGGGACATCCGTTTATGGCTACACCTTC

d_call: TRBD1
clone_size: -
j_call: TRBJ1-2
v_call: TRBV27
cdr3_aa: CASSSGQNYGYTF
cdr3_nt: TGTGCCAGCAGTTCGGGACAGAACTATGGCTACACCTTC

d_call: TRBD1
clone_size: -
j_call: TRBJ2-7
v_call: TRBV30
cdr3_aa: CAWRDNLGEGGDEQYF
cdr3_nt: TGTGCCTGGAGGGATAATCTGGGCGAAGGGGGCGACGAGCAGTACTTC

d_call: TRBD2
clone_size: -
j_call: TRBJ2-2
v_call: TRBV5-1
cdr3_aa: CASSHNGLAANTGELFF
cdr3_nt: TGCGCCAGCAGCCATAACGGACTAGCGGCGAACACCGGGGAGCTGTTTTTT

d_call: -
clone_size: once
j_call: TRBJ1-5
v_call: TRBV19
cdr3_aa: CASSINGRRVGNQPQHF
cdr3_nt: TGTGCCAGTAGTATAAATGGGCGGAGGGTTGGCAATCAGCCCCAGCATTTT

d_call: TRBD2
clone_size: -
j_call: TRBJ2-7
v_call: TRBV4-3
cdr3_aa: CASSHLGTSSEQYF
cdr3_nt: TGCGCCAGCAGCCATCTTGGGACTAGCAGCGAGCAGTACTTC

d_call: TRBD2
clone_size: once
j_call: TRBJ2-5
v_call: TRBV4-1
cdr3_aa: CASSQGTGGPRETQYF
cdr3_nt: TGCGCCAGCAGCCAAGGAACGGGAGGGCCCAGGGAGACCCAGTACTTC

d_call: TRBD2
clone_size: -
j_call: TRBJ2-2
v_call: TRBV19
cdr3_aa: CASNTKTLGLAGPGELFF
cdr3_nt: TGTGCCAGTAATACGAAAACCCTTGGACTAGCGGGGCCCGGGGAGCTGTTTTTT

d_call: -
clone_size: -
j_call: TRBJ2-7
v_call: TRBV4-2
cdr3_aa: CASSQEAAPSSYEQYF
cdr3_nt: TGTGCCAGCAGCCAAGAAGCAGCGCCGAGCTCCTACGAGCAGTACTTC

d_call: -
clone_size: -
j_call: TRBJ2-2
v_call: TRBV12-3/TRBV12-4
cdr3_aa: CASSLRNTGELFF
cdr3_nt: TGTGCCAGCAGTTTACGGAACACCGGGGAGCTGTTTTTT

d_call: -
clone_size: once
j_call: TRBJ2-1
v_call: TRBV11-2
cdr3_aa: CASSLEAGSYNEQFF
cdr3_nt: TGTGCCAGCAGCTTAGAGGCGGGCTCCTACAATGAGCAGTTCTTC

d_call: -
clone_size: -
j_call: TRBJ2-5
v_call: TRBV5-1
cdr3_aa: CASAIDSQETQYF
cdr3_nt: TGCGCCAGCGCTATTGACAGTCAGGAGACCCAGTACTTC

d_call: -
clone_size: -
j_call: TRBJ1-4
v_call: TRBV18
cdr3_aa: CASSPDQQINEKLFF
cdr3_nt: TGTGCCAGCTCACCAGATCAACAGATCAATGAAAAACTGTTTTTT

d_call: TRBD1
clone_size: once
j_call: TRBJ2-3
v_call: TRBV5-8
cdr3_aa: CASSGDRMQGDTQYF
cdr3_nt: TGTGCCAGCAGCGGGGACAGGATGCAGGGAGATACGCAGTATTTT

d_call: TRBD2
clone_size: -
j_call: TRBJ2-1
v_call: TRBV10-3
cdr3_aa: CAITSGGANEQFF
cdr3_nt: TGTGCCATCACCAGCGGGGGGGCTAATGAGCAGTTCTTC

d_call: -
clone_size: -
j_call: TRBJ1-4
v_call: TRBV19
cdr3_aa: CASRFQGQANEKLFF
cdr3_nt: TGTGCCAGTAGATTCCAGGGGCAGGCGAATGAAAAACTGTTTTTT

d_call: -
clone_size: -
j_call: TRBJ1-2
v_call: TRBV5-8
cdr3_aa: CASSLLVRGGGYTF
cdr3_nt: TGTGCCAGCAGCTTGCTAGTGAGGGGAGGTGGCTACACCTTC

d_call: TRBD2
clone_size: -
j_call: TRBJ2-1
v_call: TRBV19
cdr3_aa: CASKWDSGGDNEQFF
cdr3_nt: TGTGCCAGTAAATGGGATAGCGGGGGTGACAATGAGCAGTTCTTC

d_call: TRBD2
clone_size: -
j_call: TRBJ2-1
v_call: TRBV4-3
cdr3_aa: CASSHASGGSSYNEQFF
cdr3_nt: TGCGCCAGCAGCCATGCAAGCGGGGGGTCTTCCTACAATGAGCAGTTCTTC

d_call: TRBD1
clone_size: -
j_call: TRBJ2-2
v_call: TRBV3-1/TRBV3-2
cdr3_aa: CASSQGTGTNTGELFF
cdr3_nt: TGTGCCAGCAGCCAAGGGACAGGGACGAACACCGGGGAGCTGTTTTTT

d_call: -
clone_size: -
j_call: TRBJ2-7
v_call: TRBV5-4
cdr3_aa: CASSLAGGREQYF
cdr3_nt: TGTGCCAGCAGCTTGGCCGGGGGTCGCGAGCAGTACTTC

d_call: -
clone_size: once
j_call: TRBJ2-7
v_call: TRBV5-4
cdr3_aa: CASSPGTLSSYEQYF
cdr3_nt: TGTGCCAGCAGCCCCGGGACTCTGAGCTCCTACGAGCAGTACTTC

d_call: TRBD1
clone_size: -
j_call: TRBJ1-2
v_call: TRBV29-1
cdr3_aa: CSVLTGTGHKRGGYTF
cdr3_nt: TGCAGCGTCCTTACCGGGACAGGGCACAAAAGGGGTGGCTACACCTTC

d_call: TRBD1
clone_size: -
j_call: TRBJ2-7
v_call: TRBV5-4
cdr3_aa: CASSSARARGSYEQYF
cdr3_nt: TGTGCCAGCAGCTCGGCCCGGGCCAGGGGGTCCTACGAGCAGTACTTC

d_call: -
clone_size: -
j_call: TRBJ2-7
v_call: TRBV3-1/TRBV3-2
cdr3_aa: CASSQDWGHHEQYF
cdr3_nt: TGTGCCAGCAGCCAAGATTGGGGACACCACGAGCAGTACTTC

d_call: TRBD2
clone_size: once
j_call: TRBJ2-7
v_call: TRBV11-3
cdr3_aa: CASSLLGLASYEQYF
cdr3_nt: TGTGCCAGCAGCTTATTGGGACTAGCCTCCTACGAGCAGTACTTC

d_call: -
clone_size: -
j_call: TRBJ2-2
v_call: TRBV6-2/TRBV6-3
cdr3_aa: CASSPRQPPNTGELFF
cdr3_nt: TGTGCCAGCAGCCCTCGACAGCCCCCGAACACCGGGGAGCTGTTTTTT

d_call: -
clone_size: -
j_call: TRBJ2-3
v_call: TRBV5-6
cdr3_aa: CASSSLNGDTQYF
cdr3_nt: TGTGCCAGCAGCTCACTAAACGGAGATACGCAGTATTTT

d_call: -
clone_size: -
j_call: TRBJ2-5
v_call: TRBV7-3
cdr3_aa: CASSLTGSQETQYF
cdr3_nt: TGTGCCAGCAGCTTAACGGGCTCCCAAGAGACCCAGTACTTC

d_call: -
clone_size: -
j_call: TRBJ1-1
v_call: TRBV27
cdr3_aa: CASSFSGVNTEAFF
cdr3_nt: TGTGCCAGCAGTTTCTCCGGGGTTAACACTGAAGCTTTCTTT